Shown below are 11 T cell receptor beta chains from a single sample sequenced in a study of blood T cell dynamics during melanoma immunotherapy. Stated time point: week 3, after first cycle of checkpoint inhibitor. TCRdb's table, derived via immunoSEQ multiplex PCR, lists solely in-frame clones and lacks some. This sample carries about 8,400 clones, roughly 85% of them seen once, and the ten largest clones take around 3.6%. The source was blood, collected from a patient treated with checkpoint blockade. Source of these receptors: a human donor with melanoma.

J is TRBJ1-6 and V is TRBV7-9; 7 positions agree with TRBD1. Trimming removed 8 bases from V and 5 bases from J; junction bases left unmatched: 0. CDR3 length: 12 amino acids. Germline V gives CDR1 SEHNR, CDR2 FQNEAQ (reference sequence). Here the CDR3 reads CASGQDNSPLHF. The CDR3 bases are TGTGCCAGCGGACAGGATAATTCACCCCTCCACTTT.

This rearrangement joins TRBV2 to TRBJ1-1, with no clear D. The CDR3 contains 14 residues. The germline V and J ends were trimmed by 2 bases and 1 base, with 8 bases remaining between them. Germline CDR1 reads SNHLY; CDR2 reads FYNNEI. This CDR3 is CASSEYIENTEAFF. CDR3 DNA sequence: TGTGCCAGCAGTGAATACATTGAGAACACTGAAGCTTTCTTT.

The V call is TRBV7-6, the J call TRBJ2-7; D not resolved. Germline V gene data show CDR1 as SGHVS and CDR2 as FNYEAQ. Trimming pared 4 bases from V and 3 bases from J, leaving 10 bases between. The CDR3 is made up of 13 amino acids. CDR3 in DNA: TGTGCCAGCAGCTCCGGGCCAAACTACGAGCAGTACTTC. This gives the protein CASSSGPNYEQYF.

This rearrangement joins TRBV4-2 to TRBJ1-1; D remains unclear. The germline CDR1 and CDR2 sequences are LGHNA and YNFKEQ. The CDR3 extends over 14 amino acids. The V gene lost 4 bases and the J gene lost 0 bases, with 9 bases spanning the gap. CDR3 sequence (DNA): TGTGCCAGCAGCCCGCGTTCACTGAACACTGAAGCTTTCTTT. Translation: CASSPRSLNTEAFF.

V gene TRBV7-8 combines with J gene TRBJ1-5; D ambiguous. CDR1 SGHVS and CDR2 FQNEAQ come from the germline V gene. V gave up 5 bases and J gave up 1 base, with 15 bases separating them. The CDR3 extends over 16 amino acids. CDR3 sequence: CASSPRRVGSNQPQHF. The CDR3 DNA reads TGTGCCAGCAGCCCGAGAAGGGTCGGGAGCAATCAGCCCCAGCATTTT.

J is TRBJ1-2 and V is TRBV4-2; no reliable D call. Germline CDR1 LGHNA, CDR2 YNFKEQ. Trimming took 1 base from V and 8 from J, leaving 14 bases between them. The CDR3 loop spans 14 amino acids. The CDR3 DNA reads TGTGCCAGCAGCCAAGTGTATTGGGTTTCCGGCTACACCTTC. Its translation: CASSQVYWVSGYTF.

The V and J genes are TRBV7-7 and TRBJ2-7, with 9 positions matching TRBD1. The CDR3 covers 14 residues. Germline V gene data show CDR1 as SSHAT and CDR2 as FNYEAQ (reference sequence). The trim removed 4 bases at V and 9 bases at J, leaving 10 bases unmatched. CDR3 residues: CASSSDRGWVGQYF. The CDR3 bases are TGTGCCAGCAGCTCGGACAGGGGATGGGTAGGGCAGTACTTC.

This clone was picked up a small number of times. The gene calls are TRBV7-3 and TRBJ2-7, with D perhaps matching TRBD1 (8 bases). CDR1 is SGHTA, CDR2 FQGTGA, per germline. The length of the CDR3 is 15 residues. V dropped 5 bases and J dropped 0 bases, with 14 bases sitting between them. Written as DNA, the CDR3 is TGTGCCAGCAGCCTACAGGGGGGGAACTCCTACGAGCAGTACTTC. Residues: CASSLQGGNSYEQYF.

V gene TRBV18 combines with J gene TRBJ1-4; no reliable D call. The germline V gene encodes CDR1 KGHSH and CDR2 LQKENI. V lost 4 bases, J lost 7 bases, and 19 bases lay in between. The CDR3 covers 16 residues. As DNA, the CDR3 is TGTGCCAGCTCACTTAGGTCACGGGAGTTGAGTGAAAAACTGTTTTTT. Residues: CASSLRSRELSEKLFF.

V and J are TRBV5-1 and TRBJ2-6; no reliable D call. Between the trimmed V and J ends, which lost 1 base and 2 bases, there was a span of 7 bases. The CDR3 runs to 15 residues. CDR1 is SGHRS, CDR2 YFSETQ, per germline. The CDR3 bases are TGCGCCAGCAGCTTGATAGCCGCTGGGGCCAACGTCCTGACTTTC. Protein: CASSLIAAGANVLTF.

This clone was detected once. The chain uses TRBV27 and TRBJ1-1; D possibly corresponds to TRBD1 (6 bases). The CDR3 contains 14 residues. Trimming removed 0 bases from V and 5 bases from J, with 10 bases in between. Germline CDR1 is MNHEY and CDR2 is SMNVEV (reference sequence). DNA for the CDR3: TGTGCCAGCAGTTTATCCCCAGGGGAGACTGAAGCTTTCTTT. It translates to CASSLSPGETEAFF.